This T cell receptor beta chain was recorded in a study of cytomegalovirus exposure and HLA in healthy donors. Study outcomes and limitations: Most likely, a cluster of highly shared sequence variants arose as a sequencing artifact. While the bulk of TCR sequences proved rare, some public TCRs turned up in many donors.

In the case of this clone: Its target is not known.

The PCR made use of 60 Vbeta and 13 Jbeta primers. Method: immunoSEQ multiplex PCR; TCRdb's copy keeps in-frame clones and lacks some. The sample carries about 140,000 clones, about 84% recorded once. In germline, CDR1 is SNHLY, CDR2 FYNNEI. The V gene lost 4 bases and the J gene lost 7 bases, with 14 bases spanning the gap. This CDR3 has 13 residues. This sequence joins TRBV2 and TRBJ2-7; D perhaps matches TRBD2 (5 bases). The source material was PBMCs. This sequence originates from a woman aged 18-35 years in good health and CMV-seropositive. CDR3 loop: CASSGTFSGEQYF. DNA for the CDR3: TGTGCCAGCAGTGGTACTTTCTCGGGGGAGCAGTACTTC.